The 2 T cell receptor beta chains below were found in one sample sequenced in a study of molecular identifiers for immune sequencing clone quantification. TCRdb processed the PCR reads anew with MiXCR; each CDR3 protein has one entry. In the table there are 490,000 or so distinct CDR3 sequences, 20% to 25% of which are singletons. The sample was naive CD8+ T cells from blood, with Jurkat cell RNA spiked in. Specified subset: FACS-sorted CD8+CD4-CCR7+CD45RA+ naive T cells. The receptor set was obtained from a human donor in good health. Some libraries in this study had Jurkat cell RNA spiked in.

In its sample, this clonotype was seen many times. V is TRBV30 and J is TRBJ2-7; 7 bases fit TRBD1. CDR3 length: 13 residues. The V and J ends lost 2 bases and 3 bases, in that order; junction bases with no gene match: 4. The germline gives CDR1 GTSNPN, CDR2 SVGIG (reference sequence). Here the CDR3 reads CAWSFGDSYEQYF. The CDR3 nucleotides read TGTGCCTGGAGTTTCGGGGACAGCTACGAGCAGTACTTC.

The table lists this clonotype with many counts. DNA of the CDR3: TGTGCCTGGAGTGTACTTCAGGGGGCTTCCTACGAGCAGTACTTC. It is translated as CAWSVLQGASYEQYF. The chain carries TRBV30 and TRBJ2-7; TRBD1 aligns across 8 bases. V shed 0 bases, J shed 1 base, and the junction held 5 bases outside the gene matches. CDR1 and CDR2 from the germline V gene are GTSNPN and SVGIG (reference sequence). CDR3 length equals 15 residues. Supplemented by reference TRBV30 and TRBJ2-7, the full variable domain reads SQTIHQWPATLVQPVGSPLSLECTVEGTSNPNLYWYRQAAGRGLQLLFYSVGIGQISSEVPQNLSASRPQDRQFILSSKKLLLSDSGFYLCAWSVLQGASYEQYFGPGTRLTVT.